This T cell receptor (beta chain) was sequenced for a study of shared clonotypes between healthy human individuals. General study points: Large sequencing depth failed to make sorted-subset sequencing complete, rarefaction showed. In general, naive subsets displayed greater estimated richness than memory subsets did.

The assay was immunoSEQ multiplex PCR, and TCRdb's table has in-frame clones only and misses some. The data hold 2 million or so clones, with 85% to 95% observed a single time. All donors were Caucasian adults living in Nashville, Tennessee. A remark on this clone: What it recognizes is unknown.

Source material: naive CD4+ T cells sorted from blood. As to subset: CD45RA+ positively selected. The TCR sequence derives from a young man in good health.

CDR3 coding DNA: TGTGCCAGCAGTGAAGAGCAACAGTCCTATAATTCACCCCTCCACTTT. It translates to CASSEEQQSYNSPLHF. This chain links TRBV6-1 with TRBJ1-6; D gene unclear. Trimming took 1 base from V and 1 from J, leaving 8 bases between them. This CDR3 is 16 amino acids long. Germline V gene sequence: CDR1 MNHNS, CDR2 SASEGT.